This entry lists 19 T cell receptor beta chains sequenced from one sample in a study of post-analysis software for immune sequencing data (dated by TCRdb to the mid-2010s). The antigens for these receptors are not known. To prepare the library, PCR was applied. Sequencing was performed on an Illumina HiSeq 2500. To reduce PCR and sequencing biases, unique molecular identifiers were incorporated into the TCR beta cDNA libraries. TCRdb applied fastp at Q25 and MiXCR to the public reads, then kept only in-frame beta chains. Each entry is one CDR3 protein sequence, shown with its most common DNA and genes. This sample holds about 380,000 distinct CDR3 sequences; 30% to 45% were observed only once. Roughly an eighth of the sample is held by the ten biggest clonotypes. What the work shows at the level of the full study, not this receptor alone: Significantly higher frequencies in patients than in controls were found for roughly 5 TRBV segments, including TRBV5-6, TRBV5-1 and TRBV20-1.

Sequenced sample: blood. These receptors came from a girl aged 5-17 years with multiple sclerosis.

The V call is TRBV6-6, the J call TRBJ2-3; 9 bases are shared with TRBD1. CDR1 is MNHNY, CDR2 SVGAGI, per germline (reference sequence). This CDR3 spans 13 amino acids. Trimming removed 5 bases from V and 5 bases from J; junction bases left unmatched: 2. The CDR3 reads CASSGTGQDTQYF. The CDR3 DNA reads as TGTGCCAGCAGTGGGACAGGGCAAGATACGCAGTATTTT.

This clonotype was observed a handful of times. A much bigger clone sits one base away, suggesting this may be a read error. V gene TRBV5-1 combines with J gene TRBJ2-3; 8 nucleotides line up with TRBD2. Germline CDR1 reads SGHRS; CDR2 reads YFSETQ. The junction had 8 bases not matched to a gene; V was cut back by 3 bases and J by 5 bases. There are 15 residues in the CDR3. The CDR3 DNA is TGCGCCAGCAGCTCCTCGGGAGGGATGGGAGATACGCAGTATTTT. This translates into CASSSSGGMGDTQYF.

V and J are TRBV20-1 and TRBJ1-6; D is undetermined. With 4 bases removed from V and 0 bases from J, the gap between germline ends came to 13 bases. The CDR3 covers 16 residues. Germline V lookup: CDR1 DFQATT, CDR2 SNEGSKA (reference sequence). CDR3: CSAMVGRSSYNSPLHF. DNA for the CDR3: TGCAGTGCTATGGTGGGGAGAAGCTCCTATAATTCACCCCTCCACTTT.

CDR3 coding DNA: TGTGCCAGCAGTATTAGGGACGTTAGAGTCGATGGCTACACCTTC. Its protein product is CASSIRDVRVDGYTF. This chain joins TRBV6-2 or TRBV6-3 and TRBJ1-2; possible D gene TRBD1, 5 bases. V shed 5 bases and J shed 6 bases, with 19 bases lying between them. Germline V gene sequence: CDR1 MNHEY, CDR2 SVGEGT. This CDR3 comprises 15 residues.

The chain has TRBV7-2 and TRBJ2-7; 12 nucleotides match TRBD1. V lost 1 base to trimming and J lost 5 bases; unmatched junction nucleotides: 6. Per the germline V gene, CDR1 is SGHTA and CDR2 is FQGNSA. CDR3 length equals 16 residues. The CDR3 nucleotides read TGTGCCAGCAGCTTAGGGGGGGACAGGGGGCGACACGAGCAGTACTTC. It codes for CASSLGGDRGRHEQYF.

The chain has TRBV4-1 and TRBJ1-1; D uncertain. CDR1 and CDR2 from the germline V gene are MGHRA and YSYEKL. The CDR3 has 14 residues. Trimming removed 3 bases at V and 5 bases at J, with 13 bases between. The CDR3 spells CASSQGSSGTEAFF. CDR3 bases: TGCGCCAGCAGCCAGGGGTCTAGCGGTACTGAAGCTTTCTTT.

In this sample, this clonotype turned up a few times. V gene TRBV20-1 combines with J gene TRBJ2-7; 7 bases are shared with TRBD1. Trimming took 3 bases from V and 9 from J; bases not matched to a gene: 17. There are 15 residues in the CDR3. Germline CDR1 DFQATT, CDR2 SNEGSKA (reference sequence). CDR3: CSASRRDRITNGQYF. In DNA form, the CDR3 reads TGCAGTGCTAGCCGTCGGGACAGAATAACGAACGGGCAGTACTTC.

This clonotype was detected a few times. V is TRBV10-2 and J is TRBJ2-5; D possibly corresponds to TRBD2 (6 bases). The germline V and J ends were trimmed by 7 bases and 5 bases, with 20 bases remaining between them. The CDR3 is made up of 15 amino acids. In germline, CDR1 is WSHSY, CDR2 SAAADI. CDR3 sequence reads: CASTRRDAGRETQYF. CDR3 coding DNA: TGCGCCAGCACCCGTAGAGATGCGGGGCGGGAGACCCAGTACTTC.

This clonotype appeared a few times. The chain recombines TRBV27 with TRBJ2-5; 9 nucleotides match TRBD1. Germline V gene lookup returns CDR1 MNHEY and CDR2 SMNVEV (reference sequence). V lost 3 bases, J lost 9 bases, and 2 bases stayed unmatched. This CDR3 is 12 amino acids long. The CDR3 region is CASSFYRGPQYF. The CDR3 nucleotides read TGTGCCAGCAGTTTCTACAGGGGGCCCCAGTACTTC.

The rearrangement uses TRBV6-6 and TRBJ2-4; 11 positions agree with TRBD1. Gene TRBJ2-7 matches the end of the DNA better, so the J call may be wrong. The CDR3 length is 16 residues. Germline V gene sequence: CDR1 MNHNY, CDR2 SVGAGI (reference sequence). The CDR3 DNA sequence: TGTGCCAGCAAAAGACTAGGGACAGGGGGTGGAGACGAGCAGTACTTC. Protein sequence: CASKRLGTGGGDEQYF.

The gene calls are TRBV15 and TRBJ1-2, with 11 bases aligning to TRBD1. CDR1 is LNHNV and CDR2 is YYDKDF in the germline V gene (reference sequence). CDR3 size: 16 residues. The ends lost 5 bases at V and 4 bases at J; junction bases unmatched: 9. CDR3 in amino acids: CATSPQDRGLSYGYTF. Here the CDR3 DNA reads TGTGCCACCAGCCCCCAGGACAGGGGGCTTAGCTATGGCTACACCTTC.

The V and J genes are TRBV18 and TRBJ2-7, with D possibly being TRBD1 or TRBD2 (6 bases each). In germline, CDR1 is KGHSH, CDR2 LQKENI. The length of the CDR3 is 13 residues. The V gene lost 5 bases and the J gene lost 2 bases, with 10 bases spanning the gap. The DNA of the CDR3 is TGTGCCAGCTCAGCGGGACACGCCTACGAGCAGTACTTC. It specifies CASSAGHAYEQYF. Full variable domain (outside the CDR3, taken from reference TRBV18 and TRBJ2-7): NAGVMQNPRHLVRRRGQEARLRCSPMKGHSHVYWYRQLPEEGLKFMVYLQKENIIDESGMPKERFSAEFPKEGPSILRIQQVVRGDSAAYFCASSAGHAYEQYFGPGTRLTVT.

The chain carries TRBV7-6 and TRBJ1-6; tentatively, D is TRBD1 (5 bases). Trimming removed 4 bases at V and 11 bases at J, with 12 bases between. Per the germline V gene, CDR1 is SGHVS and CDR2 is FNYEAQ. The length of the CDR3 is 13 residues. CDR3 protein: CASSSSGGTPLHF. DNA of the CDR3: TGTGCCAGCAGCTCCTCCGGGGGTACACCCCTCCACTTT.

The chain combines TRBV5-1 with TRBJ2-7; 13 bases match TRBD2. CDR1 is SGHRS and CDR2 is YFSETQ in the germline V gene. The CDR3 runs to 15 residues. Trimming took 4 bases from V and 6 from J; bases not matched to a gene: 7. The CDR3 sequence: CASSRTGTSGVEQYF. Here the CDR3 DNA reads TGCGCCAGCAGCCGAACCGGGACTAGCGGGGTCGAGCAGTACTTC.

The chain is built from TRBV12-3 or TRBV12-4 and TRBJ2-1; D unclear. V was cut by 4 bases and J by 6 bases, with 7 bases left in between. CDR3 length: 12 residues. The CDR3 sequence is CASSSGFNEQFF. The CDR3 DNA follows: TGTGCCAGCAGTTCTGGTTTCAATGAGCAGTTCTTC.

The rearrangement joins TRBV29-1 to TRBJ2-5; D is unresolved. Germline CDR1 and CDR2: SQVTM and ANQGSEA. The V and J ends lost 4 bases and 9 bases respectively, with 21 bases between them. The CDR3 has 14 residues. CDR3 coding DNA: TGCAGCGTTGTCTCGGTATATAAAGGGTTCGCCCAGTACTTC. It specifies CSVVSVYKGFAQYF.

The CDR3 nucleotides are TGCAGCGTTGTACCTGGGGGCAATGAGCAGTTCTTC. Its translation is CSVVPGGNEQFF. The chain is built from TRBV29-1 and TRBJ2-1; D may match TRBD1 or TRBD2 (5 bases each). This CDR3 spans 12 amino acids. V gave up 4 bases and J gave up 6 bases, with 10 bases separating them. Germline loops: CDR1 SQVTM, CDR2 ANQGSEA.

This chain joins TRBV20-1 and TRBJ2-1; 12 nucleotides match TRBD1. This CDR3 has 16 amino acids. V lost 2 bases, J lost 7 bases, and 9 bases stayed unmatched. CDR1 DFQATT and CDR2 SNEGSKA come from the germline V gene (reference sequence). The CDR3 sequence: CSARPQGTGGWNEQFF. Here the CDR3 DNA reads TGCAGTGCTAGACCCCAGGGGACAGGGGGCTGGAATGAGCAGTTCTTC.

This clonotype appeared a few times. V and J are TRBV6-6 and TRBJ2-5, with TRBD2 identical over 9 bases. The CDR3 loop spans 15 amino acids. With V trimmed by 3 bases and J by 2 bases, 4 bases remained unmatched. The V gene's germline CDR1 is MNHNY and CDR2 SVGAGI (reference sequence). DNA of the CDR3: TGTGCCAGCAGTTATGCGGGGGGGAAGCAAGAGACCCAGTACTTC. This sequence encodes CASSYAGGKQETQYF.